One T cell receptor beta chain is described in this entry. The sample belongs to a study of identical twins. With template switching, a universal primer site was added, and the cDNA carried unique molecular identifiers. TCRdb reprocessed the 5' RACE reads with MiXCR, giving one entry per CDR3 protein. This table has 250,000 or so distinct CDR3 sequences, roughly an eighth appearing once. This CDR3 is 17 amino acids long. V trimming: 3 bases; J trimming: 0 bases; junction bases outside the gene matches: 6. CDR1 LNHNV and CDR2 YYDKDF come from the germline V gene (reference sequence). The data were also submitted as part of a second study, on yellow fever vaccine responses in identical twins. That paper states: Twins' vaccine T cell responses reportedly seemed partly convergent and partly personalized.

Material: memory (CD45RO+) T cells sorted from blood. The chain uses TRBV15 and TRBJ2-4; TRBD1 matches at 9 bases. The clonotype originates from a young woman in good health. CDR3 DNA sequence: TGTGCCACCAGCAGCCGACAGGGGGGTGAAGCCAAAAACATTCAGTACTTC. Translating gives CATSSRQGGEAKNIQYF. Full variable domain (rest looked up from reference TRBV15 and TRBJ2-4): DAMVIQNPRYQVTQFGKPVTLSCSQTLNHNVMYWYQQKSSQAPKLLFHYYDKDFNNEADTPDNFQSRRPNTSFCFLDIRSPGLGDTAMYLCATSSRQGGEAKNIQYFGAGTRLSVL.